The next 18 T cell receptor beta chains were all read from a single sample in a study of cytomegalovirus exposure and HLA in healthy donors. The primer mix had 60 Vbeta and 13 Jbeta primers. TCRdb keeps only in-frame clones here, not all; method: immunoSEQ multiplex PCR. Counted here are roughly 200,000 clones, around 70% occurring once; the ten biggest clones make up 2.5% to 3.5%. Input material: PBMCs. These TCRs come from a male donor in good health and CMV-seronegative.

This clone was detected once. The junction shows a germline mismatch at one end, possibly a read error. V is TRBV18 and J is TRBJ1-6; D remains unclear. The CDR3 has 16 amino acids. From germline, CDR1 is KGHSH and CDR2 LQKENI. Here the CDR3 reads CASSPTVSLYNSPLHF. The CDR3 DNA is TGTGCCAGCTCACCAACAGTGTCCCTCTATAATTCCCCCCTCCACTTT.

The chain couples TRBV4-3 to TRBJ1-1, with 9 bases identical to TRBD1. Germline V gene lookup returns CDR1 LGHNA and CDR2 YSLEER. CDR3 length: 15 residues. J was trimmed by 4 bases and V by 0 bases; bases with no gene match: 3. CDR3 sequence: CASSQEATGGTEAFF. The CDR3 nucleotides are TGCGCCAGCAGCCAAGAAGCGACAGGGGGCACTGAAGCTTTCTTT.

The V and J genes are TRBV6-5 and TRBJ1-1; D remains unclear. This CDR3 contains 15 residues. Germline values: CDR1 MNHEY, CDR2 SVGAGI. The V end lost 2 bases, the J end lost 2 bases, and 12 bases lay between the germline ends. CDR3 region: CASSYRLRDNTEAFF. In DNA form, the CDR3 reads TGTGCCAGCAGTTACAGGCTGCGGGATAACACTGAAGCTTTCTTT.

The chain links TRBV7-9 to TRBJ2-1; TRBD1 matches at 8 bases. The germline gives CDR1 SEHNR, CDR2 FQNEAQ (reference sequence). Unmatched junction bases numbered 3, after V lost 1 base and J lost 7 bases. The CDR3 contains 14 residues. CDR3 amino acids: CASSLGQGSNEQFF. The CDR3 region has the DNA TGTGCCAGCAGCTTAGGACAGGGGAGTAATGAGCAGTTCTTC. Combining the CDR3 with reference TRBV7-9 and TRBJ2-1 gives the whole variable domain DTGVSQNPRHKITKRGQNVTFRCDPISEHNRLYWYRQTLGQGPEFLTYFQNEAQLEKSRLLSDRFSAERPKGSFSTLEIQRTEQGDSAMYLCASSLGQGSNEQFFGPGTRLTVL.

This clone was observed once. The chain has TRBV7-2 and TRBJ1-5; possibly TRBD1 for D (5 bases). With 3 bases removed from V and 5 bases from J, the gap between germline ends came to 26 bases. Germline CDR1 is SGHTA and CDR2 is FQGNSA. This CDR3 spans 19 amino acids. The DNA of the CDR3 is TGTGCCAGCAGCTTCCGGTCTCCTACAGGATATAGCAGTGATCAGCCCCAGCATTTT. Translated: CASSFRSPTGYSSDQPQHF.

This clone was detected a few times. V gene TRBV28 combines with J gene TRBJ2-7; TRBD1 matches at 12 bases. CDR3 length: 16 amino acids. Germline V gives CDR1 MDHEN, CDR2 SYDVKM. V lost 4 bases and J lost 0; bases outside the gene matches: 4. Written as DNA, the CDR3 is TGTGCCAGCAGTTGGGGACAGGGGGCGACCTCCTACGAGCAGTACTTC. Its translation is CASSWGQGATSYEQYF.

V usage is TRBV7-8 and J usage is TRBJ2-7; a weak D match, TRBD1 (6 bases). Germline V lookup: CDR1 SGHVS, CDR2 FQNEAQ. Between the trimmed V and J ends, which lost 5 bases and 2 bases, there was a span of 10 bases. CDR3 length: 13 residues. CDR3 bases: TGTGCCAGCAGCAAACGGGACACCTACGAGCAGTACTTC. Protein: CASSKRDTYEQYF.

This clone was seen a handful of times. CDR3 loop: CASSSGLAGDEQYF. In nucleotides, the CDR3 is TGTGCCAGCAGTTCGGGACTAGCGGGAGACGAGCAGTACTTC. This chain links TRBV28 with TRBJ2-7, with 14 positions matching TRBD2. Germline loops: CDR1 MDHEN, CDR2 SYDVKM. This CDR3 is built from 14 residues. V was clipped by 4 bases and J by 5 bases; unmatched bases: 1.

The chain has TRBV11-3 and TRBJ2-7, with 7 bases that match TRBD1. CDR3 length: 17 amino acids. V shed 6 bases, J shed 1 base, and the junction held 15 bases outside the gene matches. Germline V lookup: CDR1 SGHNT, CDR2 YENEEA. Written as DNA, the CDR3 is TGTGCCAGCAGGGATAAACAGGGGAAGCGGAGATCCTACGAGCAGTACTTC. Its translation: CASRDKQGKRRSYEQYF.

This clone was counted a single time. A read error may produce the germline difference seen at one junction end. In nucleotides, the CDR3 is TGTTCCAGCGCCGGCAGCGGTACCTACAATGAGCAGTTCTTC. Amino acid sequence: CSSAGSGTYNEQFF. The rearrangement links TRBV7-9 to TRBJ2-1; D perhaps matches TRBD2 (5 bases). The germline gives CDR1 SEHNR, CDR2 FQNEAQ (reference sequence). This CDR3 has 14 residues.

As DNA, the CDR3 is TGTGCCAGCAGCTTACGGTCCTACGAGCAGTACTTC. It specifies CASSLRSYEQYF. This chain links TRBV11-2 with TRBJ2-5; D call uncertain. Matching the DNA end better, TRBJ2-7 makes the J call doubtful. Per germline, CDR1 SGHAT and CDR2 FQNNGV. This CDR3 is built from 12 residues.

This chain connects TRBV18 to TRBJ1-4; the D gene is possibly TRBD1 (5 bases). This CDR3 is 19 amino acids long. V was pared by 3 bases and J by 5 bases, with 25 bases between. CDR1 is KGHSH, CDR2 LQKENI, per germline. In DNA, the CDR3 is TGTGCCAGCTCACCCTTCGACAGAGGATCAGGTCCACTAAATGAAAAACTGTTTTTT. Encoded protein: CASSPFDRGSGPLNEKLFF. Full variable domain (rest looked up from reference TRBV18 and TRBJ1-4): NAGVMQNPRHLVRRRGQEARLRCSPMKGHSHVYWYRQLPEEGLKFMVYLQKENIIDESGMPKERFSAEFPKEGPSILRIQQVVRGDSAAYFCASSPFDRGSGPLNEKLFFGSGTQLSVL.

The J gene is TRBJ2-1, the V gene TRBV7-2, with 7 bases lining up with TRBD2. The ends lost 5 bases at V and 3 bases at J; junction bases unmatched: 4. CDR3 length equals 14 residues. Germline assignment: CDR1 SGHTA and CDR2 FQGNSA. CDR3 bases: TGTGCCAGCAGCCCTAGCGGAAACTACAATGAGCAGTTCTTC. Translation gives CASSPSGNYNEQFF.

This chain uses TRBV7-9 with TRBJ1-5, with D perhaps matching TRBD1 (5 bases). Germline loops: CDR1 SEHNR, CDR2 FQNEAQ (reference sequence). The ends were cut back, 5 bases at V and 3 bases at J, with 8 bases in the middle. There are 13 residues in the CDR3. This chain's CDR3 is CASSTGDNQPQHF. CDR3 coding DNA: TGTGCCAGCAGCACAGGAGACAATCAGCCCCAGCATTTT.

This chain uses TRBV28 with TRBJ2-1, with D perhaps TRBD1 (5 bases). Trimming took off 2 bases at V and 4 bases at J, with 12 bases between the two ends. Germline V gene data show CDR1 as MDHEN and CDR2 as SYDVKM. CDR3 size: 15 residues. The CDR3 loop reads CASSLPGIGYNEQFF. The CDR3 DNA sequence: TGTGCCAGCAGTTTACCAGGGATCGGGTACAATGAGCAGTTCTTC. The variable domain in full, completed from reference TRBV28 and TRBJ2-1, reads DVKVTQSSRYLVKRTGEKVFLECVQDMDHENMFWYRQDPGLGLRLIYFSYDVKMKEKGDIPEGYSVSREKKERFSLILESASTNQTSMYLCASSLPGIGYNEQFFGPGTRLTVL.

The chain is built from TRBV7-2 and TRBJ2-7; 9 nucleotides line up with TRBD1. CDR1 and CDR2 (germline): SGHTA, FQGNSA. J was trimmed by 0 bases and V by 6 bases; bases with no gene match: 6. The CDR3 loop spans 15 amino acids. The CDR3 here is CASSPDRGISYEQYF. DNA for the CDR3: TGTGCCAGCAGTCCTGACAGGGGGATCTCCTACGAGCAGTACTTC.

This chain joins TRBV9 and TRBJ1-5, with D tentatively TRBD1 (6 bases). The CDR3 has 15 amino acids. Germline V CDR1 and CDR2: SGDLS, YYNGEE. V lost 4 bases to trimming and J lost 0 bases, with 11 bases between them. The CDR3 sequence: CASSSTGNSNQPQHF. The CDR3 DNA reads as TGTGCCAGCAGCTCTACAGGGAATAGCAATCAGCCCCAGCATTTT.

This chain's CDR3 is CASSQDLGNEQFF. CDR3 nucleotides: TGCGCCAGCAGCCAAGATCTAGGCAATGAGCAGTTCTTC. This chain links TRBV4-3 with TRBJ2-1; D gene unclear. Germline loops: CDR1 LGHNA, CDR2 YSLEER. Trimming took off 0 bases at V and 6 bases at J, with 6 bases between the two ends. This CDR3 has 13 residues.